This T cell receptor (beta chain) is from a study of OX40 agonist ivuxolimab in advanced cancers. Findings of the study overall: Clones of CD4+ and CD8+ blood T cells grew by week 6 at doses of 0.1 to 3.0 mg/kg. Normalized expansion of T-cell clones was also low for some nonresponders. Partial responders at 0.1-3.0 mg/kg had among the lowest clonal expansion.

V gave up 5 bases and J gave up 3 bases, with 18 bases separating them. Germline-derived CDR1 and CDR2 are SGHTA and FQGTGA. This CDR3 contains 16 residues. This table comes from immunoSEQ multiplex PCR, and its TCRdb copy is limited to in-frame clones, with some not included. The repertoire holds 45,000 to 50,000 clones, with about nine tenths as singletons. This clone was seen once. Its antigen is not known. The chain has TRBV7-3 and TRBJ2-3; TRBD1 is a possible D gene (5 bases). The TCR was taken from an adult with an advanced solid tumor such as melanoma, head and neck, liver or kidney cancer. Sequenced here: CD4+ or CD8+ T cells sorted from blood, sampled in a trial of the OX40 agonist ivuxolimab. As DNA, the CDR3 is TGTGCCAGCAGCAAAAATCGGCAGGGTCGGACAGATACGCAGTATTTT. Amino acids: CASSKNRQGRTDTQYF.